Listed below are T cell receptor beta chains from one sample, sequenced in a study of cytomegalovirus exposure and HLA in healthy donors. Measured with immunoSEQ multiplex PCR; TCRdb has only the in-frame clones, and not every one. The sample includes 150,000 or so clones, approximately 79% of them seen just once. Sequencing used PBMCs. Receptors originate from a man aged 18 to 35 in good health and CMV-seropositive. The CDR3 runs from the conserved cysteine through the conserved F or W. Each record gives: clone size, D gene, V gene, J gene, CDR3 protein, CDR3 DNA. The D gene is left open where the match is weak. Expanded clones get a size class; other rows say once, few or many, or leave the size out.

NA	TRBD1	TRBV19	TRBJ1-1	CASTPGQGAKAFF	TGTGCCAGTACCCCGGGACAGGGGGCGAAAGCTTTCTTT
NA	NA	TRBV2	TRBJ2-7	CASSGQDFYEQYF	TGTGCCAGCAGTGGACAGGACTTCTACGAGCAGTACTTC
NA	NA	TRBV9	TRBJ2-3	CASSVLARVTDTQYF	TGTGCCAGCAGCGTATTGGCTAGAGTCACAGATACGCAGTATTTT
NA	NA	TRBV5-5	TRBJ2-7	CASSAGTAGYEQYF	TGTGCCAGCAGCGCAGGGACAGCGGGCTACGAGCAGTACTTC
NA	NA	TRBV15	TRBJ2-3	CATSRDTTVSDTQYF	TGTGCCACCAGCAGAGATACGACAGTCTCAGATACGCAGTATTTT
NA	TRBD1	TRBV9	TRBJ2-6	CASSPLRTGSGANVLTF	TGTGCCAGCAGCCCCCTTAGGACAGGCTCTGGGGCCAACGTCCTGACTTTC
NA	NA	TRBV7-2	TRBJ1-1	CASSYFGRDTEAFF	TGTGCCAGCAGCTACTTTGGGAGGGACACTGAAGCTTTCTTT
NA	NA	TRBV12-5	TRBJ2-1	CASGFGLNEQFF	TGTGCTAGTGGTTTCGGACTTAATGAGCAGTTCTTC
once	TRBD1	TRBV6-6	TRBJ1-5	CASSYGTGDQPQHF	TGTGCCAGCAGTTACGGGACAGGCGATCAGCCCCAGCATTTT
few	NA	TRBV4-1	TRBJ1-3	CASSPTGTYSGNTIYF	TGCGCCAGCAGCCCCACCGGGACTTACTCTGGAAACACCATATATTTT
once	NA	TRBV30	TRBJ2-7	CAWSPAGLPYEQYF	TGTGCCTGGAGCCCGGCGGGCCTACCCTACGAGCAGTACTTC
once	NA	TRBV10-1	TRBJ2-7	CASSEGDSYEQYF	TGCGCCAGCAGTGAAGGGGACTCCTACGAGCAGTACTTC
once	NA	TRBV21-1	TRBJ2-1	CASNKGPMWDEQFF	TGTGCCAGCAACAAGGGCCCGATGTGGGATGAGCAGTTCTTC
NA	NA	TRBV6-5	TRBJ1-1	CASSYYGSQGTEAFF	TGTGCCAGCAGTTACTACGGAAGCCAGGGGACTGAAGCTTTCTTT